The next 2 T cell receptor beta chains were all read from a single sample in a study of neurological immune-mediated disorders. TCRdb passed the 5' RACE reads through MiXCR, listing each CDR3 protein once. The data show about 66,000 distinct CDR3 sequences, roughly 4.4% seen once. Source material: PBMCs. These receptors came from a woman aged 70 to 79 with multiple sclerosis.

This clonotype was seen at least ten times. The chain is built from TRBV6-5 and TRBJ2-3; perhaps TRBD2 as D (5 bases). Trimming left V 0 bases short and J 2 bases short, with 9 bases between. The CDR3 is made up of 15 amino acids. Germline assignment: CDR1 MNHEY and CDR2 SVGAGI. Here the CDR3 DNA reads TGTGCCAGCAGTTACTCGGACTGGCCCACAGATACGCAGTATTTT. It is translated as CASSYSDWPTDTQYF.

This clonotype occurred many times. This chain connects TRBV12-3 or TRBV12-4 to TRBJ1-1; D is unresolved. The CDR3 contains 12 residues. V gave up 5 bases and J gave up 3 bases, with 7 bases separating them. The CDR3 spells CASSVIYTEAFF. CDR3 in DNA: TGTGCCAGCAGTGTTATATACACTGAAGCTTTCTTT.